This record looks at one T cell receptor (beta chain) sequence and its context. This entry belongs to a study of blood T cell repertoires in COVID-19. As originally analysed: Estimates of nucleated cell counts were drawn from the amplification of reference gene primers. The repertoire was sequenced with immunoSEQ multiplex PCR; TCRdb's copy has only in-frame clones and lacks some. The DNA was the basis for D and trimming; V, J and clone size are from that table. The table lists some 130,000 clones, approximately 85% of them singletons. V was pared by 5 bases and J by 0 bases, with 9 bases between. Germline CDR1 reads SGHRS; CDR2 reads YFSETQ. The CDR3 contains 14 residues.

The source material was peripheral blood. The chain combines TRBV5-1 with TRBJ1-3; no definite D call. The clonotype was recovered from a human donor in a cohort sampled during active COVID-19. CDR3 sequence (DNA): TGCGCCAGCAGGGGGAGCATCTCTGGAAACACCATATATTTT. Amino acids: CASRGSISGNTIYF.